This TCR beta chain was sequenced for a study of blood T cell repertoires in COVID-19. Study in general: COVID-19 samples from acute and convalescent phases originated in the United States, Italy and Spain. The analysed material was cDNA or gDNA that came from T cells, B-cell-depleted T cells, or PBMCs.

Per the original methods: Estimated nucleated cell counts came from reference gene primer amplification. Generated by immunoSEQ multiplex PCR, the TCRdb table keeps only in-frame clones and is missing some. D and trimming come from the DNA, and the V and J calls and clone size come from that table. The data hold about 300,000 clones, with over 75% observed a single time. V shed 4 bases and J shed 2 bases, with 19 bases lying between them. Germline loops: CDR1 WNHNN, CDR2 SYGVQD (reference sequence). This CDR3 region has 17 residues. Sample: peripheral blood. The receptor's source is a man aged 18 to 35 with active or convalescent COVID-19. This sequence joins TRBV10-1 and TRBJ2-3; TRBD2 might be the D (5 bases). Written as DNA, the CDR3 is TGCGCCAGCAGTGGAGGGCCTCGGGCCCCGTCCACAGATACGCAGTATTTT. Translation gives CASSGGPRAPSTDTQYF.